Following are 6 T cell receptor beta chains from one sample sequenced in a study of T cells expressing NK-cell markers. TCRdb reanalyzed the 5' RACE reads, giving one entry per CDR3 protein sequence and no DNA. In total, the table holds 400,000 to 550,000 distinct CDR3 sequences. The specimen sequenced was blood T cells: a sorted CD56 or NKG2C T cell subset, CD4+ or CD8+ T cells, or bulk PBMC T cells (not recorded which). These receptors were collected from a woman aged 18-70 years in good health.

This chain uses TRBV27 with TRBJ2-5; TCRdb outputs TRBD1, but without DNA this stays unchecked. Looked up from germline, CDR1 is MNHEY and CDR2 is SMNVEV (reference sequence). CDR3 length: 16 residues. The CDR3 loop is CASSFRQGGYQETQYF.

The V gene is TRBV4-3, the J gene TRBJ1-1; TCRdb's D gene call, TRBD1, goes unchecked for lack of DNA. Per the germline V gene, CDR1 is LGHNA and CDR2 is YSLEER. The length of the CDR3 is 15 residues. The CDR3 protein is CASSQARRGYTEAFF.

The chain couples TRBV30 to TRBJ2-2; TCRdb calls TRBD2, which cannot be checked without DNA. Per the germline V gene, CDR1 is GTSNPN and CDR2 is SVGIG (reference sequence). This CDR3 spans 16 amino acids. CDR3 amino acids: CAWSVRRLAVTGELFF.

CDR3 amino acids: CASSWVDEQFF. The genes are TRBV7-9 and TRBJ2-1. Germline V gene lookup returns CDR1 SEHNR and CDR2 FQNEAQ (reference sequence). The CDR3 loop spans 11 amino acids.

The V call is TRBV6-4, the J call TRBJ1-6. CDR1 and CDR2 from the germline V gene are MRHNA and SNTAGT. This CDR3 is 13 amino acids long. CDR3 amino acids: CASSRGDGSPLHF.

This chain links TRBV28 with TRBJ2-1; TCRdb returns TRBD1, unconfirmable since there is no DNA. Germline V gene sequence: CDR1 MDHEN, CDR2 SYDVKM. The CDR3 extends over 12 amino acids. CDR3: CASGTAYNEQFF.